The TCR beta chain under discussion was sequenced for a study of identical twins. Study-level findings and limits: Models predicted less out-of-frame TCR alpha sharing in monozygotic twins than was found. Its conclusions, products of cross-sectional statistical analysis, did not come from following the same donors.

Regarding this clonotype: Its antigen remains unknown.

Germline V CDR1 and CDR2: DFQATT, SNEGSKA (reference sequence). The CDR3 length is 15 residues. With V trimmed by 2 bases and J by 0 bases, 4 bases remained unmatched. Every sampled donor was Caucasian and healthy. A universal primer site was incorporated via template switching, and the cDNA contained unique molecular identifiers. TCRdb recomputed calls from the 5' RACE reads with MiXCR, one row per CDR3 protein. The sample consists of about 100,000 distinct CDR3 sequences, about 6% of them appearing once. The V and J genes are TRBV20-1 and TRBJ2-1; TRBD1 aligns across 7 bases. What was sequenced was memory T cells sorted from blood. The receptor's source is a woman aged 45-65 years in good health. The CDR3 bases are TGCAGTGCTAGAACAAGGACAGGCTCCTACAATGAGCAGTTCTTC. Amino acid sequence: CSARTRTGSYNEQFF.